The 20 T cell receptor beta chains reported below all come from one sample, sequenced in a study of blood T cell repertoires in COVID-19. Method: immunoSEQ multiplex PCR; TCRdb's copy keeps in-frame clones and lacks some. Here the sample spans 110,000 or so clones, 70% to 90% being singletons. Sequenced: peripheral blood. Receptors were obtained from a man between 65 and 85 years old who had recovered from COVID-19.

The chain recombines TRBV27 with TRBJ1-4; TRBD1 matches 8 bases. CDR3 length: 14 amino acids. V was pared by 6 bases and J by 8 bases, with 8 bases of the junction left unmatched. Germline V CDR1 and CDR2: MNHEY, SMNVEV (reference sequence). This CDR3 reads CASSTDRGGEKLFF. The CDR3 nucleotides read TGTGCCAGCAGCACCGACAGGGGCGGCGAAAAACTGTTTTTT.

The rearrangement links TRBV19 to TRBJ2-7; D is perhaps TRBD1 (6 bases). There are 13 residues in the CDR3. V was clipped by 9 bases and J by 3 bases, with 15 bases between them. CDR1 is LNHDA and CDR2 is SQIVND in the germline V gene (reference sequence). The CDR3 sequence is CASGDLDSYEQYF. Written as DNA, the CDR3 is TGTGCCAGCGGTGACTTGGACAGCTACGAGCAGTACTTC.

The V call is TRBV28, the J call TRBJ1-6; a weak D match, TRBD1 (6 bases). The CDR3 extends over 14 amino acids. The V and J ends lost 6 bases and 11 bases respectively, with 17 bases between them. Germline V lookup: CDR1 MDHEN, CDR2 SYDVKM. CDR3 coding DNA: TGTGCCAGCAGCCAGGGGCTGACCAAGACACCCCTCCACTTT. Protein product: CASSQGLTKTPLHF.

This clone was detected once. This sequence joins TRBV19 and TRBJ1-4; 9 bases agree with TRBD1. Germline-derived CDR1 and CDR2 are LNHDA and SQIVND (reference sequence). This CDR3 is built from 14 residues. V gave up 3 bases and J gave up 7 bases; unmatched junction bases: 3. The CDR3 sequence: CASSMDRGSEKLFF. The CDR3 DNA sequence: TGTGCCAGTAGTATGGACAGGGGAAGTGAAAAACTGTTTTTT. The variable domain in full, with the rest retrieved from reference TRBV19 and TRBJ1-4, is DGGITQSPKYLFRKEGQNVTLSCEQNLNHDAMYWYRQDPGQGLRLIYYSQIVNDFQKGDIAEGYSVSREKKESFPLTVTSAQKNPTAFYLCASSMDRGSEKLFFGSGTQLSVL.

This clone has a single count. For the CDR3, the DNA is TGTGCCAGCAGCCCGGGGTCGGCCACCGGGGAGCTGTTTTTT. This translates into CASSPGSATGELFF. V usage is TRBV6-5 and J usage is TRBJ2-2; perhaps TRBD2 as D (5 bases). V lost 6 bases to trimming and J lost 4 bases, with 12 bases between them. This CDR3 is 14 amino acids long. From germline, CDR1 is MNHEY and CDR2 SVGAGI.

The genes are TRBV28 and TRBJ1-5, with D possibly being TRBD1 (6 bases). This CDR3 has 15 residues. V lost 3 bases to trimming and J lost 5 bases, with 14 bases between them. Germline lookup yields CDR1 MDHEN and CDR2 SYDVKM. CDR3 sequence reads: CASSLGQPGDQPQHF. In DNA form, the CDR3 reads TGTGCCAGCAGTTTGGGTCAGCCAGGGGATCAGCCCCAGCATTTT.

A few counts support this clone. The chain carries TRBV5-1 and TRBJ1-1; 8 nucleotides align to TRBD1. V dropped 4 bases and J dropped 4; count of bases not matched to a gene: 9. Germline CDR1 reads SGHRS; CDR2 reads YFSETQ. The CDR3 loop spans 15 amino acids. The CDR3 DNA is TGCGCCAGCAGCCCCCAAGGACAGGGTGTCACTGAAGCTTTCTTT. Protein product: CASSPQGQGVTEAFF.

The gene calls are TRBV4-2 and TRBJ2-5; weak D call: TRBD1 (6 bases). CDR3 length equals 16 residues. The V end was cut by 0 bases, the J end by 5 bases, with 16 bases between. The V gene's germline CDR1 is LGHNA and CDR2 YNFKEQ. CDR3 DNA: TGTGCCAGCAGCCAAGATATGAGGGGGTTGCGGGAGACCCAGTACTTC. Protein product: CASSQDMRGLRETQYF.

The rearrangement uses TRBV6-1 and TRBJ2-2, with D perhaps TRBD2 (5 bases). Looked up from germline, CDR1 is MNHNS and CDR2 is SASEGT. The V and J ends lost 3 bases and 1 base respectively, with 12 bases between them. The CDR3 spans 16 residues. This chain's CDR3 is CASSDARVQNTGELFF. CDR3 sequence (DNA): TGTGCCAGCAGTGATGCGAGGGTACAGAACACCGGGGAGCTGTTTTTT.

Here the CDR3 DNA reads TGTGCCAGCAGTGACCGACCTAGCGGGAAGACAATAGGGACCCAGTACTTC. Translation: CASSDRPSGKTIGTQYF. The J gene is TRBJ2-5, the V gene TRBV6-1; 9 bases line up with TRBD2. This CDR3 is built from 17 residues. Per the germline V gene, CDR1 is MNHNS and CDR2 is SASEGT. V was pared by 3 bases and J by 7 bases, with 15 bases of the junction left unmatched.

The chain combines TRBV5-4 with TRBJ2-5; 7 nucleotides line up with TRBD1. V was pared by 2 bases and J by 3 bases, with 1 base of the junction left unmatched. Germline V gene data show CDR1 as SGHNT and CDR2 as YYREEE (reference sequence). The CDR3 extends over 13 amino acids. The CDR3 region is CASSLDREETQYF. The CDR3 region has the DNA TGTGCCAGCAGCTTAGACAGGGAAGAGACCCAGTACTTC.

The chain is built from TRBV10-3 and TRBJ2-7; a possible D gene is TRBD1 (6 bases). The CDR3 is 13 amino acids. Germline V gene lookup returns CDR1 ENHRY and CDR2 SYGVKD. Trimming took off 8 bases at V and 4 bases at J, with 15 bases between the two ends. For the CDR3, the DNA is TGTGCCATCTTGGACAGCGAACGGTACGAGCAGTACTTC. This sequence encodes CAILDSERYEQYF.

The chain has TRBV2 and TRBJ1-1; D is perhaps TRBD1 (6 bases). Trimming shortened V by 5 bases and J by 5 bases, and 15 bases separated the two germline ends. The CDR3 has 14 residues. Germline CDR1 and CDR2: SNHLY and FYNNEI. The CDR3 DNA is TGTGCCAGCAGTTCTGGACAGTGGGGGACTGAAGCTTTCTTT. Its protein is CASSSGQWGTEAFF.

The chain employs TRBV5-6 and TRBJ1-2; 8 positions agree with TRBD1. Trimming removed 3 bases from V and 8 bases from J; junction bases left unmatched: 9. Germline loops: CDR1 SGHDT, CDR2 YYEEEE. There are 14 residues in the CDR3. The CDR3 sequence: CASSSPGQGAGYTF. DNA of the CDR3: TGTGCCAGCAGCTCCCCCGGACAGGGTGCGGGCTACACCTTC.

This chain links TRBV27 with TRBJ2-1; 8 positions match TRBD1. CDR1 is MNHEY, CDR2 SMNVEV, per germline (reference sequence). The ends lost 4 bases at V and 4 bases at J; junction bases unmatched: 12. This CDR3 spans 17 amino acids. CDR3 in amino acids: CASSYQTGDGWYNEQFF. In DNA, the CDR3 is TGTGCCAGCAGTTACCAGACAGGGGATGGGTGGTACAATGAGCAGTTCTTC.

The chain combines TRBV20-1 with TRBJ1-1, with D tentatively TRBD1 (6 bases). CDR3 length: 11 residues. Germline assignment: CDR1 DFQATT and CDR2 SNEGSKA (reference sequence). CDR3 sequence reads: CRGSRGSEAFF. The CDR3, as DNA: TGCAGGGGATCCAGGGGCTCTGAAGCTTTCTTT.

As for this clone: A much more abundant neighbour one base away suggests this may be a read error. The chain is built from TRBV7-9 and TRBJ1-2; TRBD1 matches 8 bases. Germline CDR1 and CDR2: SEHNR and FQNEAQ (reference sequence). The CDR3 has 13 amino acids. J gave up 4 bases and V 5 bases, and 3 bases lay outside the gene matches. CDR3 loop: CASSPGTGYGYTF. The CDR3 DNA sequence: TGTGCCAGCAGCCCCGGGACAGGCTATGGCTACACCTTC.

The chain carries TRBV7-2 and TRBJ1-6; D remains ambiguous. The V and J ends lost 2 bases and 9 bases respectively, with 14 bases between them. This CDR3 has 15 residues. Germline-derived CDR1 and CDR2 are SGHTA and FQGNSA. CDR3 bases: TGTGCCAGCAGCTTATTCGTAGGAGGAATTTCACCCCTCCACTTT. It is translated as CASSLFVGGISPLHF.

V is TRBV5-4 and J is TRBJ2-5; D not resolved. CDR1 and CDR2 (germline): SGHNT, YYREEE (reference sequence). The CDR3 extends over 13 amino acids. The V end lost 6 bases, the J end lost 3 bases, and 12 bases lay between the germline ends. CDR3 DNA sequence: TGTGCCAGCAATTTCGACTCGGAAGAGACCCAGTACTTC. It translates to CASNFDSEETQYF. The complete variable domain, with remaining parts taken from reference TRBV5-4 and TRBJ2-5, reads ETGVTQSPTHLIKTRGQQVTLRCSSQSGHNTVSWYQQALGQGPQFIFQYYREEENGRGNFPPRFSGLQFPNYSSELNVNALELDDSALYLCASNFDSEETQYFGPGTRLLVL.

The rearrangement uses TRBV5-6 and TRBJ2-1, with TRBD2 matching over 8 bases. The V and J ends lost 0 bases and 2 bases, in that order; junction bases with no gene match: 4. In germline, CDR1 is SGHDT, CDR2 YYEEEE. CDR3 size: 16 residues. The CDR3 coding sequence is TGTGCCAGCAGCTTGGCCGGCGGGGGGACCTACAATGAGCAGTTCTTC. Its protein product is CASSLAGGGTYNEQFF.